A single sample is the source of the 20 T cell receptor beta chains below, sequenced in a study of shared clonotypes between healthy human individuals. Produced via immunoSEQ multiplex PCR; TCRdb's table is partial and in-frame only. The table shows about 490,000 clones, with around four fifths occurring only once. Specimen: PBMCs. These receptors originate from a middle-aged woman in good health. Some clones in this sample may be carry-over from other donors' samples.

The chain joins TRBV11-2 to TRBJ2-7; 9 nucleotides line up with TRBD2. The CDR3 runs 19 residues. From germline, CDR1 is SGHAT and CDR2 FQNNGV. Trimming removed 5 bases from V and 0 bases from J; junction bases left unmatched: 17. The CDR3 DNA follows: TGTGCCAGCAGCCGGAGACAGGCGGCAGGACTAGCGTCCTCCTACGAGCAGTACTTC. It is translated as CASSRRQAAGLASSYEQYF.

The chain is built from TRBV7-2 and TRBJ1-5; no clear D gene. V was pared by 2 bases and J by 4 bases, with 6 bases between. CDR3 length: 13 amino acids. Germline loops: CDR1 SGHTA, CDR2 FQGNSA. The CDR3 region is CASSLQSNQPQHF. The CDR3 DNA reads TGTGCCAGCAGCTTACAATCAAATCAGCCCCAGCATTTT. Filled out from reference TRBV7-2 and TRBJ1-5, the complete variable domain reads GAGVSQSPSNKVTEKGKDVELRCDPISGHTALYWYRQSLGQGLEFLIYFQGNSAPDKSGLPSDRFSAERTGGSVSTLTIQRTQQEDSAVYLCASSLQSNQPQHFGDGTRLSIL.

The chain couples TRBV28 to TRBJ1-2, with D perhaps TRBD1 (6 bases). The V end lost 7 bases, the J end lost 2 bases, and 20 bases lay between the germline ends. CDR3 length equals 16 residues. CDR1 is MDHEN, CDR2 SYDVKM, per germline. As DNA, the CDR3 is TGTGCCAGCACTCCCAGGACAGCTACTACGAACTATGGCTACACCTTC. As protein: CASTPRTATTNYGYTF.

This chain connects TRBV10-3 to TRBJ2-6; D gene uncertain. Trimming removed 8 bases from V and 0 bases from J, with 14 bases in between. The germline CDR1 and CDR2 sequences are ENHRY and SYGVKD. This CDR3 is 16 amino acids long. As DNA, the CDR3 is TGTGCCATCCCTGCAGGCGCCATCTCTGGGGCCAACGTCCTGACTTTC. It specifies CAIPAGAISGANVLTF.

The genes are TRBV2 and TRBJ1-1; D not certain. V gave up 4 bases and J gave up 3 bases, with 9 bases separating them. CDR1 is SNHLY, CDR2 FYNNEI, per germline. This CDR3 contains 13 residues. CDR3 DNA: TGTGCCAGCAGTGGTGACATGGACACTGAAGCTTTCTTT. Encoded protein: CASSGDMDTEAFF.

This clone was counted many times. The chain recombines TRBV4-1 with TRBJ2-7; 9 positions match TRBD1. The V segment lost 4 bases and the J segment 2 bases; nucleotides outside the gene matches: 6. Germline V gives CDR1 MGHRA, CDR2 YSYEKL. This CDR3 region has 15 residues. For the CDR3, the DNA is TGCGCCAGCAGCCGATTGGGACAGGGAACCTACGAGCAGTACTTC. The encoded protein is CASSRLGQGTYEQYF.

The chain employs TRBV2 and TRBJ2-7; D gene uncertain. V was clipped by 5 bases and J by 2 bases, with 4 bases between them. The CDR3 totals 11 residues. Germline V gene sequence: CDR1 SNHLY, CDR2 FYNNEI. This chain's CDR3 is CASSRTYEQYF. Here the CDR3 DNA reads TGTGCCAGCAGTCGGACCTACGAGCAGTACTTC.

The chain carries TRBV18 and TRBJ1-3; the D gene is possibly TRBD1 (6 bases). CDR3 length: 15 residues. In germline, CDR1 is KGHSH, CDR2 LQKENI. The ends were cut back, 3 bases at V and 0 bases at J, with 9 bases in the middle. This CDR3 is CASSPRQDSGNTIYF. CDR3 bases: TGTGCCAGCTCACCTCGACAGGACTCTGGAAACACCATATATTTT. The variable domain in full, completed from reference TRBV18 and TRBJ1-3, reads NAGVMQNPRHLVRRRGQEARLRCSPMKGHSHVYWYRQLPEEGLKFMVYLQKENIIDESGMPKERFSAEFPKEGPSILRIQQVVRGDSAAYFCASSPRQDSGNTIYFGEGSWLTVV.

This chain connects TRBV9 to TRBJ1-2; 7 bases map to TRBD1. Germline CDR1 and CDR2: SGDLS and YYNGEE. The V gene end was trimmed by 4 bases and the J gene end by 7 bases; junction bases not matched to a gene: 7. The CDR3 covers 13 residues. Here the CDR3 DNA reads TGTGCCAGCAGCCCTGCACAGGGGTTTGGCTACACCTTC. It is translated as CASSPAQGFGYTF.

This clone appeared a single time. The rearrangement joins TRBV2 to TRBJ2-6; D not certain. There are 13 residues in the CDR3. Germline lookup yields CDR1 SNHLY and CDR2 FYNNEI. Trimming left V 8 bases short and J 0 bases short, with 5 bases between. The chain's CDR3 is CASSSSGANVLTF. The CDR3 region has the DNA TGTGCCAGCTCCTCCTCTGGGGCCAACGTCCTGACTTTC.

The J gene is TRBJ2-7, the V gene TRBV23-1, with D uncertain. TRBV23-1 is classed as an ORF, of uncertain function. The germline V and J ends were trimmed by 3 bases and 2 bases, with 14 bases remaining between them. The CDR3 has 15 residues. The CDR3 sequence is CASSQRSNLTYEQYF. The CDR3 coding sequence is TGCGCCAGCAGTCAGCGGAGTAATCTTACCTACGAGCAGTACTTC.

The table lists this clone with a count of one. This sequence joins TRBV7-2 and TRBJ1-2; D ambiguous. CDR3 length: 13 amino acids. With 0 bases removed from V and 7 bases from J, the gap between germline ends came to 9 bases. Per germline, CDR1 SGHTA and CDR2 FQGNSA. The CDR3 nucleotides read TGTGCCAGCAGCTTAGCTGGGGTTGCTGGCTACACCTTC. This encodes CASSLAGVAGYTF.

The chain employs TRBV15 and TRBJ1-5; perhaps TRBD1 as D (6 bases). CDR1 and CDR2 (germline): LNHNV, YYDKDF (reference sequence). Trimming stripped 6 bases from V and 5 bases from J, with 8 bases between. The CDR3 sequence is 12 residues long. The CDR3 protein is CATSRGHQPQHF. The DNA for the CDR3 is TGTGCCACCAGTCGGGGGCATCAGCCCCAGCATTTT.

V gene TRBV28 combines with J gene TRBJ1-5; possibly TRBD1 for D (6 bases). V was cut by 4 bases and J by 9 bases, with 16 bases left in between. CDR1 MDHEN and CDR2 SYDVKM come from the germline V gene. The CDR3 contains 14 residues. CDR3 in amino acids: CASSYPSTGRPQHF. As DNA, the CDR3 is TGTGCCAGCAGTTACCCCTCGACAGGTAGGCCCCAGCATTTT.

At least ten counts were recorded for this clone. The V gene is TRBV6-4, the J gene TRBJ2-1; TRBD2 matches 8 bases. V dropped 0 bases and J dropped 8; count of bases not matched to a gene: 9. The CDR3 extends over 16 amino acids. CDR1 is MRHNA and CDR2 is SNTAGT in the germline V gene. DNA of the CDR3: TGTGCCAGCAGTGACTCCCCCGGGGGGGATGGCGATGAGCAGTTCTTC. This gives the protein CASSDSPGGDGDEQFF.

The rearrangement links TRBV18 to TRBJ2-5, with D possibly TRBD1 on 6 matching bases. The germline gives CDR1 KGHSH, CDR2 LQKENI. V lost 4 bases and J 5 bases, leaving 11 bases between the germline ends. The CDR3 totals 13 residues. The CDR3 loop reads CASSHREVETQYF. The DNA of the CDR3 is TGTGCCAGCTCACACAGGGAAGTGGAGACCCAGTACTTC.

In nucleotides, the CDR3 is TGTGCCAGCAGCTTAGACGGTTCCTACAATGAGCAGTTCTTC. This translates into CASSLDGSYNEQFF. This chain connects TRBV11-3 to TRBJ2-1; D gene ambiguous. CDR3 length equals 14 residues. Germline CDR1 reads SGHNT; CDR2 reads YENEEA. V lost 0 bases to trimming and J lost 1 base, with 4 bases between them.

This chain uses TRBV2 with TRBJ2-5; tentative D call: TRBD1 (6 bases). V gave up 8 bases and J gave up 1 base, with 11 bases separating them. The germline V gene has CDR1 SNHLY and CDR2 FYNNEI. This CDR3 contains 13 residues. The CDR3 here is CASVRDTQETQYF. The DNA of the CDR3 is TGTGCCAGCGTACGGGACACCCAAGAGACCCAGTACTTC.

The chain combines TRBV5-1 with TRBJ2-3; D remains unclear. V was pared by 3 bases and J by 0 bases, with 23 bases between. The V gene's germline CDR1 is SGHRS and CDR2 YFSETQ. The CDR3 runs 19 residues. The CDR3 nucleotides are TGCGCCAGCAGCTCGCCCCGTAAGGCGGCAGCCTCTAGCACAGATACGCAGTATTTT. It codes for CASSSPRKAAASSTDTQYF.

A few counts support this clone. The chain has TRBV2 and TRBJ1-5; tentative D call: TRBD1 (6 bases). Trimming took off 6 bases at V and 4 bases at J, with 13 bases between the two ends. The CDR3 covers 14 residues. CDR1 is SNHLY and CDR2 is FYNNEI in the germline V gene. CDR3 region: CASSSLDSNQPQHF. The CDR3 nucleotides are TGTGCCAGCAGCTCATTGGACAGTAATCAGCCCCAGCATTTT.